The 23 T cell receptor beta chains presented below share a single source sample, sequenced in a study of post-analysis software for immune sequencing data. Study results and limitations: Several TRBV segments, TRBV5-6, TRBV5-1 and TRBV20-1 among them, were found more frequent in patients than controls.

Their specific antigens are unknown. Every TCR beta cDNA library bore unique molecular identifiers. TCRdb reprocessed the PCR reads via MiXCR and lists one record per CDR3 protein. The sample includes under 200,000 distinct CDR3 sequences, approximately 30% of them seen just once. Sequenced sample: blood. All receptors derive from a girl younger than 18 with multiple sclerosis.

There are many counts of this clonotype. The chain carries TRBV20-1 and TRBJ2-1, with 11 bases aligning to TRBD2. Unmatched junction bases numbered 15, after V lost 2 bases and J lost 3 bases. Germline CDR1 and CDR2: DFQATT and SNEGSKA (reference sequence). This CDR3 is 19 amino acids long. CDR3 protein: CSARRLGTSGTISYNEQFF. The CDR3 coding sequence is TGCAGTGCTAGAAGACTTGGGACTAGCGGAACCATTAGCTACAATGAGCAGTTCTTC.

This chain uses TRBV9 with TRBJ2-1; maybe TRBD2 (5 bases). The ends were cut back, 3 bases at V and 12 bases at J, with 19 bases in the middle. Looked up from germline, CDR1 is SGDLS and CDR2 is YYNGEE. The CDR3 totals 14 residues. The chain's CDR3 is CASSGKAPGGGQFF. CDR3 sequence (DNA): TGTGCCAGCAGCGGTAAAGCGCCCGGAGGAGGGCAGTTCTTC.

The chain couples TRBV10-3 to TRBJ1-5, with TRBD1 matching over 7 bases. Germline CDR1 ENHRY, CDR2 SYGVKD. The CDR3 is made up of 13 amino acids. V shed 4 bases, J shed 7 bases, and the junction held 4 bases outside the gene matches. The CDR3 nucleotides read TGTGCCATCAGTGTAGACAGGGACCAGCCCCAGCATTTT. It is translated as CAISVDRDQPQHF.

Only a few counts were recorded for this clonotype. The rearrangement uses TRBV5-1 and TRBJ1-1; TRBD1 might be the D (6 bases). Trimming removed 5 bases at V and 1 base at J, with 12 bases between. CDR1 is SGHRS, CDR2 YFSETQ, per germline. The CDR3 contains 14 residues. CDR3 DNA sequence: TGCGCCAGCAGGGCGGTAGGGGGGAACACTGAAGCTTTCTTT. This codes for CASRAVGGNTEAFF. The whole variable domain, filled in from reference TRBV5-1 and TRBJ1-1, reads KAGVTQTPRYLIKTRGQQVTLSCSPISGHRSVSWYQQTPGQGLQFLFEYFSETQRNKGNFPGRFSGRQFSNSRSEMNVSTLELGDSALYLCASRAVGGNTEAFFGQGTRLTVV.

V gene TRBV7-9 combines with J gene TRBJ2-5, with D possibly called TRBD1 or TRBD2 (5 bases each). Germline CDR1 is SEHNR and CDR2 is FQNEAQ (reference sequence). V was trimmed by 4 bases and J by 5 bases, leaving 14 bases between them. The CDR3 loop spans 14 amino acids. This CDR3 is CASSSGRNRETQYF. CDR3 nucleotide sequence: TGTGCCAGCAGCTCGGGACGGAATCGGGAGACCCAGTACTTC.

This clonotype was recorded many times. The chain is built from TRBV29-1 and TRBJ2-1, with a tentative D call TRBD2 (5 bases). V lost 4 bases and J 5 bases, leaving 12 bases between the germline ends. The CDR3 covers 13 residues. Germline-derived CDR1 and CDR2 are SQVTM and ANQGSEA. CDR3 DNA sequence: TGCAGCGTTGGGCTAGCTGCGGACAATGAGCAGTTCTTC. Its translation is CSVGLAADNEQFF.

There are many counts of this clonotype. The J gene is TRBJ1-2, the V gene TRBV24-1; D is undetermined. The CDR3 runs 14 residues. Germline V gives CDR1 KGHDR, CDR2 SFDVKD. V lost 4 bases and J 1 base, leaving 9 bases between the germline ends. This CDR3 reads CATSDTTVNYGYTF. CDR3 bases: TGTGCCACCAGTGACACCACCGTTAACTATGGCTACACCTTC.

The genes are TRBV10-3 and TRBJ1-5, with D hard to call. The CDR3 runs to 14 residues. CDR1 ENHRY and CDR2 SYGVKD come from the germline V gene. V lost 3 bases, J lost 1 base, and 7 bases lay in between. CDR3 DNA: TGTGCCATCAGTGAACCGGGGAGCAATCAGCCCCAGCATTTT. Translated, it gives CAISEPGSNQPQHF.

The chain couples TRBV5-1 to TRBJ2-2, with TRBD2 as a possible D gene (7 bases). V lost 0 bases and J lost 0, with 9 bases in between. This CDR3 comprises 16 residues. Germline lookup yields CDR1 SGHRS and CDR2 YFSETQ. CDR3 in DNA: TGCGCCAGCAGCTTGGCGGGGGGCTCGAACACCGGGGAGCTGTTTTTT. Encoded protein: CASSLAGGSNTGELFF.

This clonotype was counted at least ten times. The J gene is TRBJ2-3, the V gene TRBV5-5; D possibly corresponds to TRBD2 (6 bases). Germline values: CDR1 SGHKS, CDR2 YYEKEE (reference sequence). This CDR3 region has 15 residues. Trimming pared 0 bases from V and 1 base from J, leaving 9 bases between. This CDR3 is CASSLDGGGTDTQYF. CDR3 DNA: TGTGCCAGCAGCTTGGATGGCGGGGGCACAGATACGCAGTATTTT.

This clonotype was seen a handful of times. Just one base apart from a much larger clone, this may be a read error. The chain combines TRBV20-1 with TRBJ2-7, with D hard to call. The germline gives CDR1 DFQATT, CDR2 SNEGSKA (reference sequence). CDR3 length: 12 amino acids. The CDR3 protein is CRAGLDPYEQYF. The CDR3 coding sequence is TGCAGGGCTGGGTTAGACCCCTACGAGCAGTACTTC.

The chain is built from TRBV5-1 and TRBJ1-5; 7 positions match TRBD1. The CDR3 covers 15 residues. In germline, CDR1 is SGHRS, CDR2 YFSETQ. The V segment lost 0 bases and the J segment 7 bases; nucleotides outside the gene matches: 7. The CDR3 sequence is CASSLGPEGGQPQHF. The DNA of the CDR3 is TGCGCCAGCAGCTTGGGTCCGGAAGGGGGCCAGCCCCAGCATTTT.

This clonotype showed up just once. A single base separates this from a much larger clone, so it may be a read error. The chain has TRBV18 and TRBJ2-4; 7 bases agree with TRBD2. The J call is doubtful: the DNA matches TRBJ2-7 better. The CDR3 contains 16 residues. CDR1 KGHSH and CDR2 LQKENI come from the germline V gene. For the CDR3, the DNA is TGTGCCTGCTCATCGACTAGGGCTAGCGGAGCCTACGAGCAGTACTTC. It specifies CACSSTRASGAYEQYF.

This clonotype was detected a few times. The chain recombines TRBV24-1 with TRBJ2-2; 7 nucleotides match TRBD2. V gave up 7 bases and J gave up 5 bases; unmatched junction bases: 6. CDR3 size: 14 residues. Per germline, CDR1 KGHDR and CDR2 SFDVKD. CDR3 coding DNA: TGTGCCACCAGAACGGGAGGACGAACCGGGGAGCTGTTTTTT. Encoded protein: CATRTGGRTGELFF.

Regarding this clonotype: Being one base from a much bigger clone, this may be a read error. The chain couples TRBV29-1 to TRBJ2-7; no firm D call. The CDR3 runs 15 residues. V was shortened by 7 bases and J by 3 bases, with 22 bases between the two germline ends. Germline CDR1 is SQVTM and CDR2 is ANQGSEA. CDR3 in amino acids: CSAVIWKKTHYEQYF. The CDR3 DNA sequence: TGCAGCGCAGTCATTTGGAAAAAAACTCACTACGAGCAGTACTTC.

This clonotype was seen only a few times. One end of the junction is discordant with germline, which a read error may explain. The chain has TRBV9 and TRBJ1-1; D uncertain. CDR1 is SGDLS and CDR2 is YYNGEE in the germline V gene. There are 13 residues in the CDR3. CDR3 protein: CASSVTGKTGAFF. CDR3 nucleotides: TGTGCCAGCAGCGTAACGGGGAAAACTGGAGCTTTCTTT.

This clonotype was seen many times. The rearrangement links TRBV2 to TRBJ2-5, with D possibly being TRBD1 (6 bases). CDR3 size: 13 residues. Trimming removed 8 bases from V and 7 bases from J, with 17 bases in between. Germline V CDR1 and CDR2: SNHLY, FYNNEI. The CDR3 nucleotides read TGTGCCAGCCTCTTGGGGGCGGCAGGGACCCAGTACTTC. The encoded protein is CASLLGAAGTQYF.

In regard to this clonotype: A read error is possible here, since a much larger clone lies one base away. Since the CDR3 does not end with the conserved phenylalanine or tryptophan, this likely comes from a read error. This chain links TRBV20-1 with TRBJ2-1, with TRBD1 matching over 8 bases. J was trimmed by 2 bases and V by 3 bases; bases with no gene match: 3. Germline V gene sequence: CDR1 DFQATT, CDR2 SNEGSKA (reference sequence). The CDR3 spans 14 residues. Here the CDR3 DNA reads TGCAGTGCTAGCCAGGGGGCCCCCTACAATGAGCAGTTCTGC. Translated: CSASQGAPYNEQFC.

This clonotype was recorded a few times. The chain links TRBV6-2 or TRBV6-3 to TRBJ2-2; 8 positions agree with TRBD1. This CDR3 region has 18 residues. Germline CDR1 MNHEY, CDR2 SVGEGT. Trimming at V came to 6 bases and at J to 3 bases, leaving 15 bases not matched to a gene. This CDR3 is CASSPNRRQGAYTGELFF. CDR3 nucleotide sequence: TGTGCCAGCAGCCCGAATCGGAGGCAGGGGGCTTACACCGGGGAGCTGTTTTTT.

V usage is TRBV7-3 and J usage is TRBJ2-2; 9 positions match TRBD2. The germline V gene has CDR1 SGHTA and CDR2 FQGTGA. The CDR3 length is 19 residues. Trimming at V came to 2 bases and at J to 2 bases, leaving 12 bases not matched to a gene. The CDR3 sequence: CASSLLVPASGVNTGELFF. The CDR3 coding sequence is TGTGCCAGCAGCTTATTGGTGCCGGCTAGCGGGGTCAACACCGGGGAGCTGTTTTTT.

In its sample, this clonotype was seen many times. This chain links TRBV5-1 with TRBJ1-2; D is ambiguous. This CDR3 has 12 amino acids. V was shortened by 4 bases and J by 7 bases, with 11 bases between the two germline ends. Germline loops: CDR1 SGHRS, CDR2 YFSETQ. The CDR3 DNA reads TGCGCCAGCAGCCCAACATGGACTGGCTACACCTTC. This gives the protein CASSPTWTGYTF.

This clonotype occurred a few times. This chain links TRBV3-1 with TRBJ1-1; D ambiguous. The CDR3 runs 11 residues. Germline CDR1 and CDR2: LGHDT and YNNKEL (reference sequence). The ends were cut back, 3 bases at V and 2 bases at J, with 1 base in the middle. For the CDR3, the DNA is TGTGCCAGCAGCCATAACACTGAAGCTTTCTTT. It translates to CASSHNTEAFF.

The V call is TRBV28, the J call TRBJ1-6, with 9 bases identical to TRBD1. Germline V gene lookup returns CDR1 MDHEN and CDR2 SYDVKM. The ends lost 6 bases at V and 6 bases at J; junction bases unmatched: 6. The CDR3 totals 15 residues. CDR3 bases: TGTGCCAGCAGCGAACAGGGGGCCATTAATTCACCCCTCCACTTT. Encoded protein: CASSEQGAINSPLHF.